This T cell receptor (beta chain) was profiled in a study of T cell responses to AZD1222 COVID-19 vaccine. CDR3 length: 14 amino acids. Germline CDR1 is LGHDT and CDR2 is YNNKEL (reference sequence). J lost 3 bases, V lost 8 bases, and 7 bases had no gene match. With regard to this clone: Its target is unknown.

Whole-study findings and limits: At baseline, seropositivity was found in only a handful of AZD1222 recipients. Across the whole spike, CD4 TCRs peaked at regions 160-218 and 743-854.

Here immunoSEQ multiplex PCR was the method, and the copy in TCRdb shows in-frame clones only, minus some. Among 95,000 to 150,000 clones listed, roughly 84% were seen once. The source is an adult in good health. V and J are TRBV3-1 (or the pseudogene TRBV3-2) and TRBJ2-7, with 10 positions matching TRBD2. Specimen: peripheral blood, collected on day 0 of AZD1222 vaccination. The CDR3 nucleotides read TGTGCCAGCTCTCCCGGACTAGCGGACTACGAGCAGTACTTC. It yields the protein CASSPGLADYEQYF.